The text below deals with one T cell receptor (beta chain). The CDR3 contains 15 residues. V was shortened by 5 bases and J by 1 base, with 16 bases between the two germline ends. Germline loops: CDR1 GTSNPN, CDR2 SVGIG (reference sequence). The data were taken from a study of CD8+ T cells in alopecia areata. cDNA serving as the sequencing template came from extracted, reverse transcribed RNA. Clones were sequenced by immunoSEQ multiplex PCR, and TCRdb holds only the in-frame ones, with some missing. The table shows 150,000 or so clones, with about 85% occurring only once. Treatment indicated: oral pan-JAK inhibitor, 5-10 mg twice daily.

The sequence was obtained from a human donor with alopecia areata. The rearrangement links TRBV30 to TRBJ2-3; D assignment may be TRBD1 or TRBD2 (7 bases each). The sample in question was CD8+ T cells sorted from blood, obtained at week 4, from a patient treated with tofacitinib. The CDR3 protein is CAWAGAGGGTDTQYF. CDR3 in DNA: TGTGCCTGGGCCGGAGCAGGGGGGGGCACAGATACGCAGTATTTT.